Below, 8 T cell receptor beta chains from the same sample are listed, as sequenced in a study of T cells in Graves' hyperthyroidism and ophthalmopathy. Researchers amplified the TCR beta CDR3 regions from RNA transcripts. A first-round RT-PCR of the TCR CDR3 used the HTBI primer set. TCRdb called the multiplex PCR reads again in MiXCR, with one record for every CDR3 protein. The sample comprises approximately 590,000 distinct CDR3 sequences, about 15% of which are singletons, and less than 9.5% rests with the top ten. The sample comprised blood. These TCRs come from a woman aged 30 to 39 with Graves' hyperthyroidism.

This clonotype was seen more than once but under ten times. A read error may explain this, as a much larger clone is one base away. Because the CDR3 is missing its conserved closing phenylalanine or tryptophan, this is likely a read error. V usage is TRBV20-1 and J usage is TRBJ2-1, with D perhaps TRBD2 (6 bases). CDR1 and CDR2 (germline): DFQATT, SNEGSKA (reference sequence). The germline V and J ends were trimmed by 6 bases and 6 bases, with 15 bases remaining between them. The CDR3 length is 13 residues. This CDR3 is CSATDGGVNEQFL. CDR3 DNA sequence: TGCAGTGCGACGGACGGGGGAGTCAATGAGCAGTTCCTC.

J is TRBJ1-4 and V is TRBV13; weak D call: TRBD1 (5 bases). There are 15 residues in the CDR3. The germline V and J ends were trimmed by 3 bases and 8 bases, with 16 bases remaining between them. CDR1 PRHDT and CDR2 FYEKMQ come from the germline V gene (reference sequence). Here the CDR3 DNA reads TGTGCCAGCAGCTTGAACCGGGACCTGGAGGAAAAACTGTTTTTT. Its protein is CASSLNRDLEEKLFF.

The chain employs TRBV28 and TRBJ1-1; D ambiguous. The V end lost 2 bases, the J end lost 5 bases, and 6 bases lay between the germline ends. Germline V CDR1 and CDR2: MDHEN, SYDVKM. The CDR3 consists of 12 residues. CDR3 nucleotide sequence: TGTGCCAGCAGTTTAATGGATACTGAAGCTTTCTTT. It specifies CASSLMDTEAFF.

The rearrangement joins TRBV5-1 to TRBJ2-7, with 7 bases fitting TRBD2. The CDR3 runs 16 residues. Germline V gene data show CDR1 as SGHRS and CDR2 as YFSETQ. After removal of 3 bases from V and 1 base from J, the junction contained 10 bases not matched to a gene. CDR3 in DNA: TGCGCCAGCAGCTGGGGCGGGAGTCCAGCTTCCTACGAGCAGTACTTC. Translated, it gives CASSWGGSPASYEQYF.

The CDR3 DNA sequence: TGTGCCATCACAAAGGTATCCGGAAACACCATATATTTT. Translated: CAITKVSGNTIYF. The V and J genes are TRBV2 and TRBJ1-3; unclear D gene. The CDR3 extends over 13 amino acids. CDR1 and CDR2 (germline): SNHLY, FYNNEI. The V end was cut by 10 bases, the J end by 4 bases, with 14 bases between.

This clonotype was observed at least ten times. This sequence may be a read error, since a much larger clone differs from it by one base. This chain links TRBV27 with TRBJ2-3; D ambiguous. Germline CDR1 MNHEY, CDR2 SMNVEV (reference sequence). The V gene lost 6 bases and the J gene lost 2 bases, with 3 bases spanning the gap. The CDR3 loop spans 11 amino acids. CDR3 protein: CASRTTDTQYF. CDR3 coding DNA: TGTGCCAGCAGGACCACAGATACGCAGTATTTT.

This clonotype has a count of ten or more. The chain is built from TRBV27 and TRBJ2-2; the D is unclear. Trimming removed 6 bases from V and 7 bases from J, with 9 bases in between. Germline V CDR1 and CDR2: MNHEY, SMNVEV (reference sequence). CDR3 length: 12 amino acids. The CDR3 spells CASSGPNGELFF. The CDR3, as DNA: TGTGCCAGCAGCGGACCGAACGGGGAGCTGTTTTTT.

V usage is TRBV7-8 and J usage is TRBJ2-3; 7 bases map to TRBD2. Germline values: CDR1 SGHVS, CDR2 FQNEAQ. The CDR3 contains 15 residues. With 5 bases clipped from V and 5 bases from J, the junction kept 10 bases outside the gene matches. Here the CDR3 DNA reads TGTGCCAGCAGCCGCAGTGGACTAGACGGAGATACGCAGTATTTT. Amino acids: CASSRSGLDGDTQYF.